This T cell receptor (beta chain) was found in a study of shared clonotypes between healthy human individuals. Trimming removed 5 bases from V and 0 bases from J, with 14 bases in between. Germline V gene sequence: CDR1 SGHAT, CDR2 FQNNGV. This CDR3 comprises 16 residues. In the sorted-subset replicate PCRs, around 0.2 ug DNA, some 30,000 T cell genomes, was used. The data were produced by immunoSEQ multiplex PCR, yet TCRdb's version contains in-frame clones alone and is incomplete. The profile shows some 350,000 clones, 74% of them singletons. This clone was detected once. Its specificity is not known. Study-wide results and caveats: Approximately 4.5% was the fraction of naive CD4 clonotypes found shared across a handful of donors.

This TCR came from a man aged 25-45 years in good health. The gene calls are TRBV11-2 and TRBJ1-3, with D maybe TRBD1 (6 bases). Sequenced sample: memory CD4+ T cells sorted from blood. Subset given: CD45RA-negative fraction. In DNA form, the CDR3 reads TGTGCCAGCAGCGTACAGGGTTCCCTCTCTGGAAACACCATATATTTT. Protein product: CASSVQGSLSGNTIYF.